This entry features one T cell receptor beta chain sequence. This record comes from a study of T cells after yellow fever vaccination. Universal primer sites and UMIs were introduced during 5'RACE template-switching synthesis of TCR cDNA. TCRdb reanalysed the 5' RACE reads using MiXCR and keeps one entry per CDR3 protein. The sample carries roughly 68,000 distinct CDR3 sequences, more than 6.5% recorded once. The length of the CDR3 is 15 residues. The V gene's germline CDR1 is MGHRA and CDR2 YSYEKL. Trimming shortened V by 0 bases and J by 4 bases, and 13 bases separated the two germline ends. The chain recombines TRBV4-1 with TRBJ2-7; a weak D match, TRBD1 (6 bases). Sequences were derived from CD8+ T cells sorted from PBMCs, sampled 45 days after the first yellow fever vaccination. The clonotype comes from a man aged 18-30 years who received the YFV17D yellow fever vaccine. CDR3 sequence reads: CASSQDRTGWYEQYF. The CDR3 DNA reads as TGCGCCAGCAGCCAAGATCGAACAGGGTGGTACGAGCAGTACTTC.